The clone carrying this TCR beta chain was seen just once. This specimen comes from a study of blood T cell repertoires in COVID-19. As for the study in general: In each case, the material was cDNA or gDNA derived from T cells, B-cell-depleted T cells, or PBMCs.

CDR3 length: 11 residues. V lost 4 bases and J lost 8, with 11 bases in between. The germline CDR1 and CDR2 sequences are DFQATT and SNEGSKA (reference sequence). Authors' processing steps: Estimated nucleated cell counts came from reference gene primer amplification. This table comes from immunoSEQ multiplex PCR, and its TCRdb copy is limited to in-frame clones, with some not included. That table is the source of V, J and clone size, and D and trimming were worked out from the DNA. In the table there are about 150,000 clones, about 80% of which are singletons. The chain couples TRBV20-1 to TRBJ1-2; TRBD1 is a possible D gene (5 bases). The sample taken for sequencing was peripheral blood. This receptor was identified in a human donor in a cohort sampled during active COVID-19. The CDR3 nucleotides read TGCAGTGCTAAGGCAGGGAGGGGCTACACCTTC. Translated, it gives CSAKAGRGYTF.